This T cell receptor beta chain was profiled in a study of blood T cells in healthy people across ages. Study-level results: Roughly linear declines in TCR beta diversity per million T cells occurred with age. Researchers deemed the diversity estimates from one million T cells underestimates.

This clonotype was counted a few times. Its antigen is still unknown. This CDR3 is 15 amino acids long. Losses at the gene ends were 3 bases for V and 2 bases for J; bases not matched to a gene: 6. Every donor provided 7.5 to 10 milliliters of peripheral blood. The second PCR ran about 6 to 12 cycles with a sample-barcoded 5' primer and J-beta primers. MiXCR was run by TCRdb on the 5' RACE reads, yielding one entry per CDR3 protein. The sample has 1.5 million to 2 million distinct CDR3 sequences, 28% seen once. This receptor was taken from a woman aged 25 to 39 in good health. The chain combines TRBV12-3 or TRBV12-4 with TRBJ2-7; 8 bases line up with TRBD2. Sequencing was carried out using blood. In DNA form, the CDR3 reads TGTGCCAGCAGTTTTGGCGGACTAGCCGCCTACGAGCAGTACTTC. As protein: CASSFGGLAAYEQYF.